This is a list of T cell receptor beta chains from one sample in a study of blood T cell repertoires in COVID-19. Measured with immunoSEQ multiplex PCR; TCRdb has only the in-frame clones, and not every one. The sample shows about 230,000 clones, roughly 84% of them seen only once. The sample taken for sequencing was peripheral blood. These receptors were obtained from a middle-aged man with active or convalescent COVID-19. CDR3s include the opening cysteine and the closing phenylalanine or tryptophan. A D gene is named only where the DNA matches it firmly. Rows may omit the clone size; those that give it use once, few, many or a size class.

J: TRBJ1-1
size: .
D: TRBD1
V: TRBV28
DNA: TGTGCCAGCAAGGGGGACAGGGACATGAACACTGAAGCTTTCTTT
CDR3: CASKGDRDMNTEAFF

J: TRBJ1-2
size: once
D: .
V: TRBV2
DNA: TGTGCCAGCGGCGCTAGGGGGGGCCCATTCTATGGCTACACCTTC
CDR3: CASGARGGPFYGYTF

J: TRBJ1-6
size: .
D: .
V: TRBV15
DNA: TGTGCCACCAGCAGGGACGGGGTTTCACCCCTCCACTTT
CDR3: CATSRDGVSPLHF

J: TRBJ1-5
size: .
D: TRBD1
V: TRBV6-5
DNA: TGTGCCAGCAGTACAGGGGAGAGGCAGCCCCAGCATTTT
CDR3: CASSTGERQPQHF

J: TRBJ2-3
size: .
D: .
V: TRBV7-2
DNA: TGTGCCAGCAGCCTCGGTAGGCAGTATTTT
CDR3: CASSLGRQYF

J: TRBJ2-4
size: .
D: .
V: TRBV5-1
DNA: TGCGCCAGCAGCTTCGGAAACATTCAGTACTTC
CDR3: CASSFGNIQYF

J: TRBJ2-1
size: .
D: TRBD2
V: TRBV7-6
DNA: TGTGCCAGCAGCCAATACCCAACCCCTTCACTAGCGGGGGGGCCCGACAATGAGCAGTTCTTC
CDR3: CASSQYPTPSLAGGPDNEQFF

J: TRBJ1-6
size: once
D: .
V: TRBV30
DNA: TGTGCCTGGAGTACCGGGACACATTCACCCCTCCACTTT
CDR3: CAWSTGTHSPLHF

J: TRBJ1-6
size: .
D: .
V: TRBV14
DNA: TGTGCCAGCAGCCCACTAAGGGGGGGGGCAGCTTCACCCCTCCACTTT
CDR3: CASSPLRGGAASPLHF

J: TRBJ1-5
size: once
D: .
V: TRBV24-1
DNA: TGTGCCACCAGTGATCCGTCGCGGGGTAATCAGCCCCAGCATTTT
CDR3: CATSDPSRGNQPQHF

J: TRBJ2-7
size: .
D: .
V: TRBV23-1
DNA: TGCGCCAGCAGTTCCGGACAGCCCTACCACGAGCAGTACTTC
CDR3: CASSSGQPYHEQYF

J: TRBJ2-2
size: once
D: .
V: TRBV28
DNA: TGTGCCAGCAGTCCGCAGACAGCTTCGCGGGAGCTGTTTTTT
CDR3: CASSPQTASRELFF

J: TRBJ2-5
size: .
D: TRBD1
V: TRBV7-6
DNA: TGTGCCAGCAGCTTGAATTTGGGACAGGGCGAGACCCAGTACTTC
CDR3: CASSLNLGQGETQYF

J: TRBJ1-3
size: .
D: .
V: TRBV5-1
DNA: TGCGCCAGCAGCTCTGTAGGGGCAGGAAACACCATATATTTT
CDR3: CASSSVGAGNTIYF

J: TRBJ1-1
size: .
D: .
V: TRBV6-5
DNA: TGTGCCAGCAGTTACTCGACGCGGGGGGCGGCCACTGAAGCTTTCTTT
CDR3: CASSYSTRGAATEAFF

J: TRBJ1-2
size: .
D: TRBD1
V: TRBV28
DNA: TGTGCCAGCAGGCCGGGACAGGGCGTTAACTATGGCTACACCTTC
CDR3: CASRPGQGVNYGYTF

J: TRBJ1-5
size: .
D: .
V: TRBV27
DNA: TGTGCCAGCAGTTTACGGGGGTTCCGAAATCAGCCCCAGCATTTT
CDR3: CASSLRGFRNQPQHF

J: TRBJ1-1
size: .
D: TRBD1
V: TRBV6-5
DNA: TGTGCCAGCAGTTACTCACCCGAGGGGGCCACTGAAGCTTTCTTT
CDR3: CASSYSPEGATEAFF

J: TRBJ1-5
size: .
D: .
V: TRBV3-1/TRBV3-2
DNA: TGTGCCAGCAGCCCCGCACAGCATCAGCCCCAGCATTTT
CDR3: CASSPAQHQPQHF

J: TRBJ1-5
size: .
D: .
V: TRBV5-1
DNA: TGCGCCAGCAGCTTGGCCGGGGGGAACAATCAGCCCCAGCATTTT
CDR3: CASSLAGGNNQPQHF

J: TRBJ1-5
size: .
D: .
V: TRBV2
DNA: TGTGCCGTAGTGGCGGGGTTCAATCAGCCCCAGCATTTT
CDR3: CAVVAGFNQPQHF

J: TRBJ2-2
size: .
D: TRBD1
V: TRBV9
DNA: TGTGCCAGCAAGCCACAGGGGAACACCGGGGAGTTGTTTTTT
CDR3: CASKPQGNTGELFF

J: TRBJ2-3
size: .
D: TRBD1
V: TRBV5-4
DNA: TGTGCCAGCAGCCCAGGACAGGGATGGGCAGATACGCAGTATTTT
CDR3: CASSPGQGWADTQYF

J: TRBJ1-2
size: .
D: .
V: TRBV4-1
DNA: TGCGCCAGCAGCCAAGACTGGGAAGGAGGCAACTATGGCTACACCTTC
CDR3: CASSQDWEGGNYGYTF

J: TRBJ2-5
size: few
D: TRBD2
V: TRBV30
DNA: TGTGCCTGGAGTGTACCCAGCGGGAGCCAAGAGACCCAGTACTTC
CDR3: CAWSVPSGSQETQYF

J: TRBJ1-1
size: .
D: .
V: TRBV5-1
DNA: TGCGCCAGCAGCCCCTACTCGGGAATGAACACTGAAGCTTTCTTT
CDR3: CASSPYSGMNTEAFF

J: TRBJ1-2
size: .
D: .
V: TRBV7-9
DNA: TGTGCCAGCAGCTTATTGGCAGGCTACTATGGCTACACCTTC
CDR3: CASSLLAGYYGYTF

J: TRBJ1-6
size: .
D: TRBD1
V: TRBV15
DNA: TGTGCCACCAGCAGAGATAGGGACAGGGGTAATTCACCCCTCCACTTT
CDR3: CATSRDRDRGNSPLHF

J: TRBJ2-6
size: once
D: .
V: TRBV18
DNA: TGTGCCAGCTCACCGAGACAGGGAGGTACCACTGGGGCCAACGTCCTGACTTTC
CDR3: CASSPRQGGTTGANVLTF

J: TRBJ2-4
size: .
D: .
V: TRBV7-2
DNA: TGTGCCAGCAGCTCCCCGGGAGGCCCGAGGGGGATAAACATTCAGTACTTC
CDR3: CASSSPGGPRGINIQYF

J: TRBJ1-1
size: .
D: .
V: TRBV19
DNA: TGTGCCAGTAGTAACCTTCGGGGGACTGAAGCTTTCTTT
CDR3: CASSNLRGTEAFF

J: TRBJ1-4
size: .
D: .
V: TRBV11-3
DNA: TGTGCCAGCAGCCGATTAATTTACAGGGTGAGGACTAATGAAAAACTGTTTTTT
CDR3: CASSRLIYRVRTNEKLFF

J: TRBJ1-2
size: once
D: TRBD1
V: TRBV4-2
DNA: TGTGCCAGCAGCCCCTCCCGGGACAGGGGGCCGACTGGCTACACCTTC
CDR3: CASSPSRDRGPTGYTF

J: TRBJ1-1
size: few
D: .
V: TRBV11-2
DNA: TGTGCCAGCAGCTTAGAGCGAAACACTGAAGCTTTCTTT
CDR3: CASSLERNTEAFF

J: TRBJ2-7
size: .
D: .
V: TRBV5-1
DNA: TGCGCCAGCAGCGTTAATACAGGTGTACCCTACGAGCAGTACTTC
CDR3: CASSVNTGVPYEQYF

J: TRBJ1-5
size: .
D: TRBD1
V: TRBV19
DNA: TGTGCCAGTAGTATAGGACAGGGGGCGATTAGCAATCAGCCCCAGCATTTT
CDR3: CASSIGQGAISNQPQHF

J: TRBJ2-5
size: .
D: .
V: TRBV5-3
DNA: TGTGCCAGAAGCTTGGCCGAGAGGCAAGAGACCCAGTACTTC
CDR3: CARSLAERQETQYF

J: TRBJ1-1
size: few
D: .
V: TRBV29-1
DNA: TGCAGCGCTCGCAGGATGAACACTGAAGCTTTCTTT
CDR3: CSARRMNTEAFF

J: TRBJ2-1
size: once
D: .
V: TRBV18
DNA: TGTGCCAGCTCACCACCGGAAGGGGTTTCCTACAATGAGCAGTTCTTC
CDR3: CASSPPEGVSYNEQFF

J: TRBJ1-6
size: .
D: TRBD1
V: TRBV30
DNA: TGTGCCTGGGCTGACAGGGGGAGCTCACCCCTCCACTTT
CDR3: CAWADRGSSPLHF